The clone carrying this T cell receptor (beta chain) was detected only once. Its target is not known. This specimen belongs to a study of cytomegalovirus exposure and HLA in healthy donors. General study results and limits: Later analysis placed DRB1 highest and HLA-C lowest in TCR association rates, which differed by HLA locus. In vitro checks showed that a few CMV-associated chains really do target CMV antigens. On later analysis, the bulk of CMV-associated TCR beta chains appeared to be HLA-restricted.

CDR1 and CDR2 (germline): SGHDT, YYEEEE. The CDR3 totals 11 residues. V lost 4 bases and J lost 5, with 6 bases in between. Primers included in the PCR were 60 Vbeta and 13 Jbeta primers. Libraries were prepared by immunoSEQ multiplex PCR; TCRdb keeps only in-frame clonotypes and omits some of them. Here the sample spans 150,000 to 200,000 clones, just over 75% being singletons. The genes are TRBV5-6 and TRBJ1-2; D gene unclear. The receptor was derived from a woman aged 40 to 49 in good health and CMV-seronegative. The sequencing sample was made of PBMCs. CDR3 protein: CASSLGYGYTF. The CDR3 nucleotides read TGTGCCAGCAGCCTCGGTTATGGCTACACCTTC.